These 11 T cell receptor beta chains share one sample of origin, sequenced in a study of blood T cell repertoires in COVID-19. TCRdb's table, derived via immunoSEQ multiplex PCR, lists solely in-frame clones and lacks some. The sample yields some 120,000 clones, about 88% seen once. Material for sequencing was peripheral blood. These TCRs come from a man aged 40-50 years with acute or convalescent COVID-19.

The chain joins TRBV10-3 to TRBJ2-7; tentative D call: TRBD2 (5 bases). Trimming took 3 bases from V and 4 from J, leaving 13 bases between them. Germline CDR1 reads ENHRY; CDR2 reads SYGVKD. The CDR3 is made up of 14 amino acids. The CDR3 sequence: CAISDPGVRYEQYF. As DNA, the CDR3 is TGTGCCATCAGTGACCCCGGGGTCAGATACGAGCAGTACTTC.

The rearrangement uses TRBV5-1 and TRBJ2-7; 11 positions match TRBD1. The ends lost 2 bases at V and 5 bases at J; junction bases unmatched: 9. This CDR3 comprises 16 residues. CDR1 is SGHRS and CDR2 is YFSETQ in the germline V gene. CDR3 loop: CASSLNRDRGSNEQYF. CDR3 DNA sequence: TGCGCCAGCAGCTTAAACCGGGACAGGGGGAGTAACGAGCAGTACTTC.

The chain is built from TRBV6-5 and TRBJ2-7, with D tentatively TRBD2 (5 bases). V lost 5 bases to trimming and J lost 7 bases, with 9 bases between them. The CDR3 runs 11 residues. The germline V gene encodes CDR1 MNHEY and CDR2 SVGAGI. The CDR3 DNA follows: TGTGCCAGCAGTCGGGATAGGGAGCAGTACTTC. As protein: CASSRDREQYF.

This clone was observed a single time. The rearrangement links TRBV18 to TRBJ1-4; D may be TRBD1 (6 bases). Germline V CDR1 and CDR2: KGHSH, LQKENI. The CDR3 is made up of 16 amino acids. The ends were cut back, 5 bases at V and 3 bases at J, with 16 bases in the middle. The DNA for the CDR3 is TGTGCCAGCTCATCACAGGGAGGCAGTGCTAATGAAAAACTGTTTTTT. Translated: CASSSQGGSANEKLFF. Based on the CDR3 plus reference TRBV18 and TRBJ1-4, the full variable domain is NAGVMQNPRHLVRRRGQEARLRCSPMKGHSHVYWYRQLPEEGLKFMVYLQKENIIDESGMPKERFSAEFPKEGPSILRIQQVVRGDSAAYFCASSSQGGSANEKLFFGSGTQLSVL.

The chain joins TRBV28 to TRBJ2-2; tentatively, D is TRBD1 (5 bases). The CDR3 consists of 14 residues. Germline V lookup: CDR1 MDHEN, CDR2 SYDVKM. V gave up 3 bases and J gave up 7 bases, with 12 bases separating them. The CDR3 DNA is TGTGCCAGCAGTTTCAGCAGGGTTATCGGGGAGCTGTTTTTT. The encoded protein is CASSFSRVIGELFF.

This chain links TRBV10-1 with TRBJ2-2, with D possibly being TRBD2 (6 bases). V was pared by 4 bases and J by 6 bases, with 12 bases between. CDR3 length equals 14 residues. Germline V gene data show CDR1 as WNHNN and CDR2 as SYGVQD (reference sequence). The CDR3 DNA reads TGCGCCAGCAGTGCGACTAGAGCGGCCGGGGAGCTGTTTTTT. This gives the protein CASSATRAAGELFF.

This chain connects TRBV27 to TRBJ1-1; maybe TRBD1 (5 bases). CDR1 is MNHEY and CDR2 is SMNVEV in the germline V gene (reference sequence). The length of the CDR3 is 15 residues. V was cut by 6 bases and J by 6 bases, with 20 bases left in between. In DNA form, the CDR3 reads TGTGCCAGCAGCGGGGCCAGAGGGAGGCTCGCTGAAGCTTTCTTT. Protein: CASSGARGRLAEAFF.

This rearrangement joins TRBV4-2 to TRBJ1-2, with D perhaps matching TRBD1 (6 bases). V was shortened by 1 base and J by 5 bases, with 11 bases between the two germline ends. The CDR3 totals 14 residues. Germline-derived CDR1 and CDR2 are LGHNA and YNFKEQ. CDR3 bases: TGTGCCAGCAGCCAAGTCGGACAGCCATATGGCTACACCTTC. Translation gives CASSQVGQPYGYTF.

The rearrangement joins TRBV30 to TRBJ2-7; 9 bases are a match to TRBD2. Germline V gene sequence: CDR1 GTSNPN, CDR2 SVGIG (reference sequence). This CDR3 region has 12 residues. DNA for the CDR3: TGTGCTGGGACTAGCAACTCCTACGAGCAGTACTTC. Protein sequence: CAGTSNSYEQYF.

This chain joins TRBV10-3 and TRBJ2-2, with TRBD1 as a possible D gene (6 bases). This CDR3 has 16 amino acids. The germline gives CDR1 ENHRY, CDR2 SYGVKD. The germline V and J ends were trimmed by 0 bases and 1 base, with 9 bases remaining between them. The chain's CDR3 is CAISESGQLNTGELFF. CDR3 coding DNA: TGTGCCATCAGTGAGTCGGGACAATTGAACACCGGGGAGCTGTTTTTT.

V gene TRBV30 combines with J gene TRBJ2-3; 8 nucleotides match TRBD1. The CDR3 contains 14 residues. V was clipped by 0 bases and J by 4 bases; unmatched bases: 3. CDR1 is GTSNPN, CDR2 SVGIG, per germline (reference sequence). CDR3 bases: TGTGCCTGGAGTGTACTACAGGGGGCAGATACGCAGTATTTT. Translating it yields CAWSVLQGADTQYF.